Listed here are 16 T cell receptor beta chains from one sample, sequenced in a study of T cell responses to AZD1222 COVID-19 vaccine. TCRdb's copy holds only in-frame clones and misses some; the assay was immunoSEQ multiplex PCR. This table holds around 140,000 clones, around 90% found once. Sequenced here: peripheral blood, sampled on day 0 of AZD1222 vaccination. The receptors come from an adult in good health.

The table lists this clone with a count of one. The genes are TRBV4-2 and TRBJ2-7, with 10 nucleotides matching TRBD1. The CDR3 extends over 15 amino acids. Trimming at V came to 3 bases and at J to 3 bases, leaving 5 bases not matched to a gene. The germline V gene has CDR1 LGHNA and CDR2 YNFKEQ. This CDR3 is CASSHPGQGIYEQYF. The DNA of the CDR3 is TGTGCCAGCAGCCACCCGGGACAGGGGATCTACGAGCAGTACTTC.

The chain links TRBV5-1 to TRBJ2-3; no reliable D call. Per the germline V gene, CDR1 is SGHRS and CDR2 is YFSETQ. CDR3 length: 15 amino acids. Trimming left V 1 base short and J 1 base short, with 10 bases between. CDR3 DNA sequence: TGCGCCAGCAGCTTGTGGTCAGGAGGCACAGATACGCAGTATTTT. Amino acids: CASSLWSGGTDTQYF.

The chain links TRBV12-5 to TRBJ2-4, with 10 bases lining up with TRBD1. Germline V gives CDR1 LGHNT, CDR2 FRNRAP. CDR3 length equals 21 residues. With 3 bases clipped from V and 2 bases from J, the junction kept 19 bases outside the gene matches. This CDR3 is CASGFPGTGDTLPFSKNIQYF. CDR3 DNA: TGTGCTAGTGGTTTTCCCGGGACAGGGGACACATTACCCTTTTCCAAAAACATTCAGTACTTC.

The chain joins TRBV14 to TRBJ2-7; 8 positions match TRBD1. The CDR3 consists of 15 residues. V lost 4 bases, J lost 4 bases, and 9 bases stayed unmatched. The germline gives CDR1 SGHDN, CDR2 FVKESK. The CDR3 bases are TGTGCCAGCAGCCCCATAGCCAGGGGGCGGTACGAGCAGTACTTC. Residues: CASSPIARGRYEQYF.

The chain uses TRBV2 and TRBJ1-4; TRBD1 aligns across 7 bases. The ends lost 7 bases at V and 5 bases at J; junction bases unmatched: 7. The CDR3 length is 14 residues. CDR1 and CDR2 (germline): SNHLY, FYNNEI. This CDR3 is CASTSPRGNEKLFF. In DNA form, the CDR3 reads TGTGCCAGCACCTCCCCCAGGGGGAATGAAAAACTGTTTTTT. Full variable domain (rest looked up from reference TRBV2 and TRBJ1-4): EPEVTQTPSHQVTQMGQEVILRCVPISNHLYFYWYRQILGQKVEFLVSFYNNEISEKSEIFDDQFSVERPDGSNFTLKIRSTKLEDSAMYFCASTSPRGNEKLFFGSGTQLSVL.

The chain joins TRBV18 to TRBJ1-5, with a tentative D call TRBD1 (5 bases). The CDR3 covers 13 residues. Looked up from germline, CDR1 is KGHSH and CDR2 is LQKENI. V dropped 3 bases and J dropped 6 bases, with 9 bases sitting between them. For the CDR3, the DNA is TGTGCCAGCTCACCGCACAGGTTTCAGCCCCAGCATTTT. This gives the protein CASSPHRFQPQHF.

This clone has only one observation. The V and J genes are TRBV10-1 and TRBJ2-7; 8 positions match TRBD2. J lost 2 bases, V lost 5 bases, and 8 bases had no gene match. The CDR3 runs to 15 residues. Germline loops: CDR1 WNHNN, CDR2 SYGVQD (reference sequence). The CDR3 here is CASSLQSGGPYEQYF. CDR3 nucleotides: TGCGCCAGCAGTCTCCAAAGCGGGGGTCCCTACGAGCAGTACTTC.

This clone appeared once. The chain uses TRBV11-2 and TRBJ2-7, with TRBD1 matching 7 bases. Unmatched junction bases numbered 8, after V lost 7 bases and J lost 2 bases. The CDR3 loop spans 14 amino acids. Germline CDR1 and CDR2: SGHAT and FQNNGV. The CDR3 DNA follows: TGTGCCAGCAACCCATTAAGGGGGCCCTACGAGCAGTACTTC. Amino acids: CASNPLRGPYEQYF.

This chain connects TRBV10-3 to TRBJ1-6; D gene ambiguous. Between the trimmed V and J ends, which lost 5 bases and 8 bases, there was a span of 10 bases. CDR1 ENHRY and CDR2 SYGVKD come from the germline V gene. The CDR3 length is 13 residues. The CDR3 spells CAISPEEDSPLHF. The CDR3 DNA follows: TGTGCCATCAGTCCGGAAGAGGATTCACCCCTCCACTTT.

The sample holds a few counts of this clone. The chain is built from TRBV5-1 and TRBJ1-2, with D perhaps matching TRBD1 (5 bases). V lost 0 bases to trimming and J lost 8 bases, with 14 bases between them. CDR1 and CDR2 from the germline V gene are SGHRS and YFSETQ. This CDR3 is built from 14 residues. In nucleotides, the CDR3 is TGCGCCAGCAGCTTGGTCAGGGACGCGGGCGGCTACACCTTC. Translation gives CASSLVRDAGGYTF.

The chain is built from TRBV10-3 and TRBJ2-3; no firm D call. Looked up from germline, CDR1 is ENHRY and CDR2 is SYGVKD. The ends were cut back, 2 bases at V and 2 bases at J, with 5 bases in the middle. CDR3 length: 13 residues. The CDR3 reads CAISERHTDTQYF. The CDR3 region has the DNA TGTGCCATCAGTGAGCGACACACAGATACGCAGTATTTT.

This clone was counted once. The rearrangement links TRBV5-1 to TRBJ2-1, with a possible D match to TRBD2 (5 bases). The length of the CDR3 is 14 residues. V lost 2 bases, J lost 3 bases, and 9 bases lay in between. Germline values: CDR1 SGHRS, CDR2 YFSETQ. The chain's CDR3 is CASSLAASYNEQFF. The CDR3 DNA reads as TGCGCCAGCAGCTTAGCGGCTAGCTACAATGAGCAGTTCTTC.

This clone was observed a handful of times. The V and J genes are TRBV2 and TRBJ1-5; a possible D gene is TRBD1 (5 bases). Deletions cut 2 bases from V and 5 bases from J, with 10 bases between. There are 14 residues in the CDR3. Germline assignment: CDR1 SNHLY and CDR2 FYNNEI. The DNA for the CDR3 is TGTGCCAGCAGTGAAAGGACACTTCATCAGCCCCAGCATTTT. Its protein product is CASSERTLHQPQHF.

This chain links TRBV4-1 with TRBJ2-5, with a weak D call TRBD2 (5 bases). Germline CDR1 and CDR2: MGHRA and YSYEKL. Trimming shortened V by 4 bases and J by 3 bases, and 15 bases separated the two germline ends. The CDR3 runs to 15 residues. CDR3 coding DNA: TGCGCCAGCAGCCCCCTCGGGGTCCTCGAAGAGACCCAGTACTTC. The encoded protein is CASSPLGVLEETQYF.

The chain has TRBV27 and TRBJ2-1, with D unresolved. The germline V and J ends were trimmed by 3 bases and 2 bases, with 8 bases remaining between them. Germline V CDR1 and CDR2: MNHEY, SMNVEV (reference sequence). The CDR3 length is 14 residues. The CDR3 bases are TGTGCCAGCAGTTTTGTGGCAGCCTACAATGAGCAGTTCTTC. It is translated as CASSFVAAYNEQFF.

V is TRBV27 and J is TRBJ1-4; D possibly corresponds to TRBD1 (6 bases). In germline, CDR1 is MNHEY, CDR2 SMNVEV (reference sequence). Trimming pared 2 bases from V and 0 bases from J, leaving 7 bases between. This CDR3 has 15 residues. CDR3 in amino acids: CASSLEGATNEKLFF. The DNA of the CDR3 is TGTGCCAGCAGTTTAGAGGGGGCAACTAATGAAAAACTGTTTTTT.